This T cell receptor (beta chain) was found in a study of T-cell reconstitution after alpha-beta-depleted transplantation in children. Unique molecular identifiers were built into the TCRbeta library. Using its own MiXCR run on the PCR reads, TCRdb lists one record per CDR3 protein. The table has approximately 1,000,000 distinct CDR3 sequences, roughly 29% seen once. General study findings and limits: The study reportedly traced alpha-beta T cells about two months after transplant to several hundred expanded graft clones.

This clonotype was counted a few times. Antigen specificity is unknown. The CDR3 runs 14 residues. V was pared by 5 bases and J by 2 bases, with 13 bases between. The clonotype comes from a boy less than two years old who had a stem cell transplant for SCID, so the T cells may come from the graft donor. Source: PBMCs, mostly from graft donor cells, taken 360 days after TCRalphabeta/CD19-depleted stem cell transplant. This sequence joins TRBV12-3 or TRBV12-4 and TRBJ2-7, with a weak D call TRBD2 (6 bases). CDR3: CASSTREYPYEQYF. The CDR3 DNA is TGTGCCAGCAGTACCCGGGAGTATCCCTACGAGCAGTACTTC.